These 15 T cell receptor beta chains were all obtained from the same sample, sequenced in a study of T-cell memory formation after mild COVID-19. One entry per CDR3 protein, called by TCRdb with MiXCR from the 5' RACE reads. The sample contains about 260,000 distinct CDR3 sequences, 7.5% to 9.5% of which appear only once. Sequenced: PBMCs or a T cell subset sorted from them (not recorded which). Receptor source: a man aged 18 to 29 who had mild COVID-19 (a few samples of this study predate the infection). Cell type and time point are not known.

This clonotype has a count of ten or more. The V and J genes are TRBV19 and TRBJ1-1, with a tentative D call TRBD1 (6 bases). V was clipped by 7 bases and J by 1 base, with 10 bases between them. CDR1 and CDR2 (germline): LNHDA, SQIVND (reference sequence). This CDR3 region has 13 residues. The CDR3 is CASTTGANTEAFF. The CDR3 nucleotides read TGTGCCAGTACCACGGGGGCGAACACTGAAGCTTTCTTT.

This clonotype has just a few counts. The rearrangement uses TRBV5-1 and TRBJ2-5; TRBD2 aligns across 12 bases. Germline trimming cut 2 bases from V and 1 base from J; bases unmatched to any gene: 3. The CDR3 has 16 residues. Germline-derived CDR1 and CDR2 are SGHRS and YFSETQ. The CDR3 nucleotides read TGCGCCAGCAGCTTTCGACTAGCGGGGGCCCAAGAGACCCAGTACTTC. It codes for CASSFRLAGAQETQYF.

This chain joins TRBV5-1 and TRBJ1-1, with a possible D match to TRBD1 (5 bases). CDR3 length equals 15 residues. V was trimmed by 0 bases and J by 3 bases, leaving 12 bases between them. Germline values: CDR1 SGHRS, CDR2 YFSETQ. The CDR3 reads CASSLVPGTDTEAFF. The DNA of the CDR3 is TGCGCCAGCAGCTTGGTCCCGGGGACGGACACTGAAGCTTTCTTT. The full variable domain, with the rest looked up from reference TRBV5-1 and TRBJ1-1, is KAGVTQTPRYLIKTRGQQVTLSCSPISGHRSVSWYQQTPGQGLQFLFEYFSETQRNKGNFPGRFSGRQFSNSRSEMNVSTLELGDSALYLCASSLVPGTDTEAFFGQGTRLTVV.

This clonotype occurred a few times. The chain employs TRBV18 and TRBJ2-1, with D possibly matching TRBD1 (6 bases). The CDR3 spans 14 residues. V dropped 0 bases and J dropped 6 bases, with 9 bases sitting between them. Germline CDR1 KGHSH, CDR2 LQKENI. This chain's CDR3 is CASSPPQGFNEQFF. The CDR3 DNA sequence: TGTGCCAGCTCACCACCTCAGGGGTTCAATGAGCAGTTCTTC.

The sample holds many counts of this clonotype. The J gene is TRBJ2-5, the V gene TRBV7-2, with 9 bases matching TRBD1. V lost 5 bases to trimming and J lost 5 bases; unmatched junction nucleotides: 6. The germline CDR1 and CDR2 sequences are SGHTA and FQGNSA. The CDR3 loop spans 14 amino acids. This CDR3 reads CASSMTGGSETQYF. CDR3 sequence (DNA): TGTGCCAGCAGCATGACAGGGGGTTCGGAGACCCAGTACTTC.

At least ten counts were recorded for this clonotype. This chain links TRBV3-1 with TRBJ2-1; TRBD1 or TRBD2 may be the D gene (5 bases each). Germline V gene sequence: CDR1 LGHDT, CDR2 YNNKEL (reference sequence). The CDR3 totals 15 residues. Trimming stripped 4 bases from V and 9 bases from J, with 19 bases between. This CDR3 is CASSLRDASGSEQFF. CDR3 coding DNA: TGTGCCAGCAGCCTACGGGACGCCAGCGGTTCTGAGCAGTTCTTC.

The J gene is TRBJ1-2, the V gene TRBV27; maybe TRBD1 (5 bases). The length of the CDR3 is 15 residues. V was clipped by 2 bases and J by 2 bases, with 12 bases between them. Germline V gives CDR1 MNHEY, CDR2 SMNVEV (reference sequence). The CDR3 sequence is CASSLRGVSNYGYTF. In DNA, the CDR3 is TGTGCCAGCAGTTTAAGGGGCGTTTCCAACTATGGCTACACCTTC.

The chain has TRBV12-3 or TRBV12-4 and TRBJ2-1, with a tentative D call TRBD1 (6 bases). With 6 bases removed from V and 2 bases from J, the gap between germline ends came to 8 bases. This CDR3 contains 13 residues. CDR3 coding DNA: TGTGCCAGCAGAAGGGGGACCTACAATGAGCAGTTCTTC. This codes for CASRRGTYNEQFF.

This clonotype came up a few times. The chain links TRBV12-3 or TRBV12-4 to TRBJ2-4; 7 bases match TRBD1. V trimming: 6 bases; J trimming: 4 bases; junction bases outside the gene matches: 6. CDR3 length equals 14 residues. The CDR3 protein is CASSLLTGKNIQYF. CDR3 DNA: TGTGCCAGCAGCCTCTTGACAGGGAAAAACATTCAGTACTTC.

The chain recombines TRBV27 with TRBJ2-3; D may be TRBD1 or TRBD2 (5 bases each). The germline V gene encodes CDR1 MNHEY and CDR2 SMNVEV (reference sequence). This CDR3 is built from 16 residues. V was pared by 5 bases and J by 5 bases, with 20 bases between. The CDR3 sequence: CASSPERLTRGDTQYF. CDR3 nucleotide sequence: TGTGCCAGCAGTCCCGAGCGGCTTACGAGGGGAGATACGCAGTATTTT.

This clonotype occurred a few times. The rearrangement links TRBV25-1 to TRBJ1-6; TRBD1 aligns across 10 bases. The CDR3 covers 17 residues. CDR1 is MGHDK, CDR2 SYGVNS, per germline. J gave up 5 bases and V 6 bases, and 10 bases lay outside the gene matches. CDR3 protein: CASRPRQGAANNSPLHF. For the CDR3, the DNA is TGTGCCAGCAGACCGAGACAGGGGGCGGCCAATAATTCACCCCTCCACTTT.

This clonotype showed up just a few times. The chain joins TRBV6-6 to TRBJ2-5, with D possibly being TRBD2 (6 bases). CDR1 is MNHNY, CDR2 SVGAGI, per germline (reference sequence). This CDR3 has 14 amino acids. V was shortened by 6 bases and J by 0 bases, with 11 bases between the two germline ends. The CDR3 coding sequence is TGTGCCAGCAGCCCGACGGGAGACCAAGAGACCCAGTACTTC. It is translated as CASSPTGDQETQYF.

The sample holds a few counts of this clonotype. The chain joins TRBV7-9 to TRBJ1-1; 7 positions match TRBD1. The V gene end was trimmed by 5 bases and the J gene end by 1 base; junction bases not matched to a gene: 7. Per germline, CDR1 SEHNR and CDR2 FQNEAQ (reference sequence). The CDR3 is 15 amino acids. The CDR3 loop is CASSIRDSANTEAFF. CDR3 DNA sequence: TGTGCCAGCAGCATCCGGGACAGCGCGAACACTGAAGCTTTCTTT.

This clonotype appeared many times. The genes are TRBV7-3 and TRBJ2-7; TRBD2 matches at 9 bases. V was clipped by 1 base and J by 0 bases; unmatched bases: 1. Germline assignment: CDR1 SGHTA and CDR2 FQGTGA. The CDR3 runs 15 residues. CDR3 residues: CASSLSGGASYEQYF. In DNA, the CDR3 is TGTGCCAGCAGCTTAAGCGGGGGGGCCTCCTACGAGCAGTACTTC.

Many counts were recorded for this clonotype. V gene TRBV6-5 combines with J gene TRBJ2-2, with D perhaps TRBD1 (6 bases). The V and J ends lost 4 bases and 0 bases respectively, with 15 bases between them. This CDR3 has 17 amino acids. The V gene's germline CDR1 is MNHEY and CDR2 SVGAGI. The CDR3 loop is CASSSGRDISNTGELFF. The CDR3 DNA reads TGTGCCAGCAGTTCAGGCCGGGACATCTCGAACACCGGGGAGCTGTTTTTT.